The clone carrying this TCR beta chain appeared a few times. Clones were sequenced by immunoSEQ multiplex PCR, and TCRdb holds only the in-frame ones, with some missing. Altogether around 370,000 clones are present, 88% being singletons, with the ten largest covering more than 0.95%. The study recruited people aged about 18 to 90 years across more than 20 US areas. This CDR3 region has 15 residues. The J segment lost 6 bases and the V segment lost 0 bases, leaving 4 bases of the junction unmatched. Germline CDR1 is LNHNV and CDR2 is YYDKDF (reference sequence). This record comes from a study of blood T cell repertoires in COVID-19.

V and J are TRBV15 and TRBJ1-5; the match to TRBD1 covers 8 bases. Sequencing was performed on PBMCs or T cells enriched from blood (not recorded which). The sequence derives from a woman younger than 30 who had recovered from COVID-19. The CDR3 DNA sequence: TGTGCCACCAGCAGAGATTCGGACAGGGTTCAGCCCCAGCATTTT. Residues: CATSRDSDRVQPQHF.